The source of this T cell receptor beta chain is a study of human T cells and chemical hapten exposure. About the study: Sensitization applied 2% DPC to approximately 2 cm by approximately 2 cm of upper inner arm skin. Throughout a study of 20 to 25 weeks, patients underwent weekly scalp administration of diphenylcyclopropenone doses.

From germline, CDR1 is LGHDT and CDR2 YNNKEL (reference sequence). V lost 3 bases, J lost 1 base, and 7 bases stayed unmatched. This CDR3 region has 16 residues. TCRdb processed the RACE reads anew with MiXCR; each CDR3 protein has one entry. The sample has some 200,000 distinct CDR3 sequences, almost 30% seen once. As regards this clonotype: Antigen specificity is unknown.

General study findings and limits: Expanded TCRs showed more large CDR3 clusters than pre-sensitization or healthy control sets.

Time point given: pre-sensitization, week 0. Treatment of the sample: therapeutic diphenylcyclopropenone sensitization with weekly scalp DPC. The total RNA was obtained from whole blood that was not fractionated. Sequencing used whole blood, obtained in connection with sensitization to the hapten diphenylcyclopropenone (DPC). This chain connects TRBV3-1 to TRBJ2-7; 9 nucleotides agree with TRBD1. This TCR was sampled from a woman aged 25 to 39 with alopecia areata. Some clones in this sample may be carry-over from other donors' samples. CDR3 residues: CASSHVGTGNSYEQYF. Written as DNA, the CDR3 is TGTGCCAGCAGCCACGTTGGGACAGGGAATTCCTACGAGCAGTACTTC.